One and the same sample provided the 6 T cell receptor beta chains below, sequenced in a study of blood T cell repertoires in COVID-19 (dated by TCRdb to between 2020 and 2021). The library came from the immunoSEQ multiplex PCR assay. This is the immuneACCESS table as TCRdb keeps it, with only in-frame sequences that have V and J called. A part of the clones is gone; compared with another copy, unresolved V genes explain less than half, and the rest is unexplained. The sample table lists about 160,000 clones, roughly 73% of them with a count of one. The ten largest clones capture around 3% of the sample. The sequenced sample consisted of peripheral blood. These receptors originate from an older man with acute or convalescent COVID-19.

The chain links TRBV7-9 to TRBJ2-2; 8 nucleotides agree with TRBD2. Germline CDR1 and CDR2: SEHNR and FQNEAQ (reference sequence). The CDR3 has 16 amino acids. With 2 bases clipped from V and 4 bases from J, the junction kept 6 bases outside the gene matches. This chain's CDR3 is CASSLRGSGITGELFF. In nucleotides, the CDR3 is TGTGCCAGCAGCTTACGAGGTAGCGGGATCACCGGGGAGCTGTTTTTT.

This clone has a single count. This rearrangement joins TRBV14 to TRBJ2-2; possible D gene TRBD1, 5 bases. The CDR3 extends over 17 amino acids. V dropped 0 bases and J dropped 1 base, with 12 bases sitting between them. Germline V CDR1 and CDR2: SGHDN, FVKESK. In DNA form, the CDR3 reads TGTGCCAGCAGCCAAGATAGGGGAAACCTGAACACCGGGGAGCTGTTTTTT. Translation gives CASSQDRGNLNTGELFF.

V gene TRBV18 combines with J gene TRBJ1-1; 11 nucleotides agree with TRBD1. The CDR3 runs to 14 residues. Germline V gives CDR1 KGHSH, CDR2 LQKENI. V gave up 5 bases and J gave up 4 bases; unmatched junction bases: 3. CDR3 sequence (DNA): TGTGCCAGCTCAGAGGGACAGGGGGGCACTGAAGCTTTCTTT. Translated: CASSEGQGGTEAFF.

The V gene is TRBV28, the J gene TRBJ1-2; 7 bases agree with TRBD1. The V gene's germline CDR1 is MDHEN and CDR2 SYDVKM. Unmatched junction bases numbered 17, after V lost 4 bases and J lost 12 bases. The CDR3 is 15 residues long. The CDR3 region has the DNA TGTGCCAGCAGTTCAGGGGGTGGACTCCCTGGCCTAAACACCTTC. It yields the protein CASSSGGGLPGLNTF.

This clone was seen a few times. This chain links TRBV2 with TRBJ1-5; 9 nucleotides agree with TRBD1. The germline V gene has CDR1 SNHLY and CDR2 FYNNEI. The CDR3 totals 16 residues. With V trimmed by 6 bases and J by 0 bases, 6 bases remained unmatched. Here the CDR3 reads CASRLQGALSNQPQHF. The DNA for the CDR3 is TGTGCCAGCAGGCTACAGGGGGCCCTTAGCAATCAGCCCCAGCATTTT.

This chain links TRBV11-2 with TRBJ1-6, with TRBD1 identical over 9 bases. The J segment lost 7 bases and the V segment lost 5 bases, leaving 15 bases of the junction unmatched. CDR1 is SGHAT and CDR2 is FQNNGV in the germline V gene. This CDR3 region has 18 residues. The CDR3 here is CASSPITGTGTRNSPLHF. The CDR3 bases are TGTGCCAGCAGCCCAATAACCGGGACAGGGACTCGGAATTCACCCCTCCACTTT.